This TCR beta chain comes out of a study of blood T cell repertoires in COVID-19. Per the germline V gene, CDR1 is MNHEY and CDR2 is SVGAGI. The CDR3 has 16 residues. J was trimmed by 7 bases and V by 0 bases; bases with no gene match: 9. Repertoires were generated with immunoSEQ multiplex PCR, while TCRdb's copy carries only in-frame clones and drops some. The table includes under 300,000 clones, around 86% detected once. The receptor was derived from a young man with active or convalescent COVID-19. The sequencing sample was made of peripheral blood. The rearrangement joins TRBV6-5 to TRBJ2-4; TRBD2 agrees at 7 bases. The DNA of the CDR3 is TGTGCCAGCAGTTACTCGATCCCGGGGGAGGGGAACATTCAGTACTTC. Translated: CASSYSIPGEGNIQYF.